Below are 21 T cell receptor beta chains sequenced from a single sample in a study of control samples from healthy donors and cancer patients. The table came from immunoSEQ multiplex PCR; TCRdb's copy has only in-frame clones and leaves some out. The repertoire holds tens of thousands of clones, with around 94% as singletons. Material: blood. Every receptor here comes from a man aged 55 to 70 in good health.

The chain recombines TRBV10-3 with TRBJ1-2; D is undetermined. The V gene lost 0 bases and the J gene lost 4 bases, with 12 bases spanning the gap. Germline lookup yields CDR1 ENHRY and CDR2 SYGVKD. The CDR3 totals 15 residues. CDR3 sequence reads: CAISESGVGSYGYTF. The CDR3 DNA reads as TGTGCCATCAGTGAGTCGGGAGTCGGATCCTATGGCTACACCTTC.

The V and J genes are TRBV10-3 and TRBJ2-7; D may be TRBD1 (5 bases). The J call is in doubt because the DNA end fits TRBJ2-5 better. Germline V gene data show CDR1 as ENHRY and CDR2 as SYGVKD. This CDR3 region has 12 residues. The CDR3 spells CAISDRAETQYF. The CDR3 DNA is TGTGCCATCAGTGACAGGGCGGAGACCCAGTACTTC.

V is TRBV7-2 and J is TRBJ2-7, with a weak D call TRBD2 (6 bases). V lost 5 bases, J lost 3 bases, and 8 bases lay in between. Germline CDR1 SGHTA, CDR2 FQGNSA. This CDR3 has 12 residues. The CDR3 coding sequence is TGTGCCAGCAGCCCGACTAGCTACGAGCAGTACTTC. This encodes CASSPTSYEQYF. The full variable domain, its missing parts supplied by reference TRBV7-2 and TRBJ2-7, is GAGVSQSPSNKVTEKGKDVELRCDPISGHTALYWYRQSLGQGLEFLIYFQGNSAPDKSGLPSDRFSAERTGGSVSTLTIQRTQQEDSAVYLCASSPTSYEQYFGPGTRLTVT.

The chain links TRBV11-2 to TRBJ2-1, with D hard to call. The CDR3 runs to 12 residues. Germline loops: CDR1 SGHAT, CDR2 FQNNGV. Trimming took off 5 bases at V and 4 bases at J, with 6 bases between the two ends. The CDR3 region is CASSITYNEQFF. CDR3 in DNA: TGTGCCAGCAGCATCACTTACAATGAGCAGTTCTTC.

This clone appeared a single time. The chain joins TRBV27 to TRBJ1-5; no reliable D call. The CDR3 has 13 amino acids. Germline loops: CDR1 MNHEY, CDR2 SMNVEV (reference sequence). V was pared by 4 bases and J by 0 bases, with 4 bases between. CDR3: CASSYYSNQPQHF. DNA for the CDR3: TGTGCCAGCAGTTACTATAGCAATCAGCCCCAGCATTTT.

Only one count was recorded for this clone. This sequence joins TRBV4-3 and TRBJ2-2; 7 positions agree with TRBD1. V shed 1 base, J shed 7 bases, and the junction held 12 bases outside the gene matches. CDR3 length: 17 residues. CDR1 and CDR2 (germline): LGHNA, YSLEER. This CDR3 reads CASSQVGRDSFGGELFF. CDR3 DNA sequence: TGCGCCAGCAGCCAAGTGGGACGGGACAGCTTCGGCGGGGAGCTGTTTTTT.

The chain joins TRBV10-1 to TRBJ2-7; no firm D call. V was cut by 9 bases and J by 5 bases, with 14 bases left in between. The CDR3 consists of 12 residues. Per germline, CDR1 WNHNN and CDR2 SYGVQD (reference sequence). The CDR3 DNA sequence: TGCGCCAGAAGACCCGGCTGGCACGAGCAGTACTTC. Its translation is CARRPGWHEQYF.

The chain couples TRBV7-6 to TRBJ2-7, with D possibly matching TRBD2 (7 bases). The germline gives CDR1 SGHVS, CDR2 FNYEAQ. Trimming shortened V by 1 base and J by 4 bases, and 17 bases separated the two germline ends. The CDR3 is made up of 16 amino acids. For the CDR3, the DNA is TGTGCCAGCAGCTTAGGGGAGAGGGGGGGCCAGTACGAGCAGTACTTC. Its translation: CASSLGERGGQYEQYF.

This clone was counted a single time. The CDR3 sequence: CASRLEVGRRQPQHF. The CDR3 nucleotides are TGTGCAAGTCGCTTAGAGGTAGGGCGTCGACAGCCCCAGCATTTT. The chain couples TRBV12-2 to TRBJ1-5. TRBV12-2 represents a pseudogene. The CDR3 sequence is 15 residues long.

The chain employs TRBV19 and TRBJ2-7; D possibly corresponds to TRBD2 (6 bases). Germline V CDR1 and CDR2: LNHDA, SQIVND (reference sequence). Trimming stripped 5 bases from V and 10 bases from J, with 18 bases between. This CDR3 region has 13 residues. CDR3 protein: CASSATGTPNQYF. CDR3 DNA: TGTGCCAGTAGTGCGACCGGGACTCCCAATCAGTACTTC.

The chain employs TRBV18 and TRBJ2-3, with D perhaps TRBD2 (6 bases). The V end was cut by 0 bases, the J end by 0 bases, with 13 bases between. Germline values: CDR1 KGHSH, CDR2 LQKENI. CDR3 size: 17 residues. The CDR3 coding sequence is TGTGCCAGCTCACCACCCACGTATAGCGGCAGCACAGATACGCAGTATTTT. This gives the protein CASSPPTYSGSTDTQYF.

The chain uses TRBV5-4 and TRBJ1-2; D gene ambiguous. This CDR3 has 15 amino acids. Trimming left V 1 base short and J 8 bases short, with 18 bases between. CDR1 SGHNT and CDR2 YYREEE come from the germline V gene (reference sequence). The CDR3 nucleotides are TGTGCCAGCAGCTTGACAGTTTCGGCTTCATGGGGCTACACCTTC. Protein: CASSLTVSASWGYTF.

This clone was seen a single time. The chain employs TRBV15 and TRBJ2-2; tentatively, D is TRBD1 or TRBD2 (5 bases each). V lost 1 base to trimming and J lost 6 bases, with 9 bases between them. This CDR3 spans 14 amino acids. Germline CDR1 LNHNV, CDR2 YYDKDF (reference sequence). The CDR3 loop is CATSRGGLPGELFF. In nucleotides, the CDR3 is TGTGCCACCAGCAGAGGGGGGTTGCCCGGGGAGCTGTTTTTT.

The CDR3 DNA reads TGTGCCAGCAGCGTATTGGGAACAGGGGGAGGCTACACCTTC. This sequence encodes CASSVLGTGGGYTF. The chain uses TRBV5-6 and TRBJ1-2, with TRBD1 matching 8 bases. The germline gives CDR1 SGHDT, CDR2 YYEEEE. Trimming removed 4 bases from V and 8 bases from J; junction bases left unmatched: 10. This CDR3 is 14 amino acids long.

J is TRBJ2-7 and V is TRBV29-1, with 7 bases fitting TRBD1. V gave up 7 bases and J gave up 0 bases; unmatched junction bases: 3. CDR1 and CDR2 from the germline V gene are SQVTM and ANQGSEA. CDR3 length: 12 residues. This chain's CDR3 is CSGGQTSYEQYF. The DNA of the CDR3 is TGCAGCGGGGGACAGACCTCCTACGAGCAGTACTTC.

The chain recombines TRBV15 with TRBJ2-3; no clear D. The CDR3 sequence is 13 residues long. Germline V gene sequence: CDR1 LNHNV, CDR2 YYDKDF (reference sequence). With 2 bases removed from V and 2 bases from J, the gap between germline ends came to 5 bases. CDR3 sequence reads: CATSRYNTDTQYF. DNA of the CDR3: TGTGCCACCAGCAGATACAACACAGATACGCAGTATTTT.

The J gene is TRBJ2-7, the V gene TRBV6-6; D ambiguous. Germline loops: CDR1 MNHNY, CDR2 SVGAGI (reference sequence). The CDR3 runs to 12 residues. V gave up 8 bases and J gave up 0 bases, with 8 bases separating them. The CDR3 bases are TGTGCCAGCGCCTGGAGCTCCTACGAGCAGTACTTC. It translates to CASAWSSYEQYF.

Here the CDR3 reads CASRALAGGRNEQFF. CDR3 nucleotide sequence: TGTGCCAGTAGAGCCTTAGCGGGGGGGCGCAATGAGCAGTTCTTC. J is TRBJ2-1 and V is TRBV19, with 11 bases matching TRBD2. The J segment lost 6 bases and the V segment lost 6 bases, leaving 7 bases of the junction unmatched. Germline-derived CDR1 and CDR2 are LNHDA and SQIVND (reference sequence). The CDR3 runs 15 residues.

The chain employs TRBV6-2 or TRBV6-3 and TRBJ2-7; D might be TRBD1 (5 bases). The CDR3 consists of 15 residues. CDR1 and CDR2 from the germline V gene are MNHEY and SVGEGT. The germline V and J ends were trimmed by 4 bases and 0 bases, with 13 bases remaining between them. Here the CDR3 DNA reads TGTGCCAGCAGTTTTCACAGACAGAGCTCCTACGAGCAGTACTTC. This encodes CASSFHRQSSYEQYF.

The chain employs TRBV4-2 and TRBJ2-3; D perhaps matches TRBD1 (6 bases). The V gene lost 0 bases and the J gene lost 2 bases, with 18 bases spanning the gap. Germline V gene sequence: CDR1 LGHNA, CDR2 YNFKEQ. The CDR3 has 18 residues. The CDR3 region is CASSQEGPAGAITDTQYF. The CDR3 DNA follows: TGTGCCAGCAGCCAAGAGGGTCCCGCAGGGGCAATCACAGATACGCAGTATTTT.

Written as DNA, the CDR3 is TGTGCCATCAGGACAGGGGGGAACACTGAAGCTTTCTTT. Translation: CAIRTGGNTEAFF. This sequence joins TRBV10-3 and TRBJ1-1, with 9 bases that match TRBD1. Germline V gene sequence: CDR1 ENHRY, CDR2 SYGVKD. The CDR3 has 13 residues. The V segment lost 6 bases and the J segment 1 base; nucleotides outside the gene matches: 0.